These 3 T cell receptor beta chains were sequenced from one sample in a study of T cell repertoires in cytomegalovirus infection. Antigens for these TCRs are unknown. TCRdb redid the calling of the reads with MiXCR, one entry per CDR3 protein. This sample has 300,000 to 400,000 distinct CDR3 sequences; approximately 25% occur once, and the top ten carry 13%. This specimen consisted of cultured PBMCs, obtained from culture after CMV antigen stimulation. The receptor source for this set is a human donor in good health (CMV status not recorded). Some clones in this sample may be carry-over from other donors' samples.

This chain connects TRBV24-1 to TRBJ2-2; 16 bases agree with TRBD2. V lost 1 base to trimming and J lost 4 bases; unmatched junction nucleotides: 8. Germline-derived CDR1 and CDR2 are KGHDR and SFDVKD. This CDR3 region has 20 residues. In DNA form, the CDR3 reads TGTGCCACCAGTGATTTCCCGGGACTAGCGGGAGGGCTGATCACCGGGGAGCTGTTTTTT. This gives the protein CATSDFPGLAGGLITGELFF.

This clonotype has just a few counts. The chain carries TRBV19 and TRBJ1-2; 8 bases are a match to TRBD1. CDR3 length: 16 residues. V shed 5 bases and J 2 bases; nucleotides not matched to a gene: 10. Germline values: CDR1 LNHDA, CDR2 SQIVND (reference sequence). CDR3 loop: CASSLAGGFVNYGYTF. The CDR3 DNA sequence: TGTGCCAGTAGTCTGGCAGGGGGCTTCGTAAACTATGGCTACACCTTC.

In this sample, this clonotype turned up a few times. This chain joins TRBV7-2 and TRBJ2-1; 12 bases are a match to TRBD1. Germline V lookup: CDR1 SGHTA, CDR2 FQGNSA. V shed 5 bases and J 10 bases; nucleotides not matched to a gene: 9. CDR3 length equals 15 residues. CDR3 amino acids: CASSVSGTGGPEQFF. The CDR3 DNA is TGTGCCAGCAGCGTATCCGGGACAGGGGGCCCGGAGCAGTTCTTC.